This T cell receptor beta chain was sequenced during a study of siplizumab effects on memory and regulatory T cells (dated by TCRdb to the late 2010s). In terms of the full investigation: The study examined how the anti-CD2 antibody siplizumab affects alloreactive T-cell subsets in allogeneic mixed lymphocyte reactions built from human PBMCs. Overall study results and their limits: Whether proliferating Tregs from siplizumab cultures were suppressive was not functionally confirmed. A naive or memory phenotype could not be assigned to roughly 75-96% of proliferating CD4+ or CD8+ clones. The cumulative frequency of alloreactive sequences traceable to unstimulated CD4+ memory T cells was significantly reduced by siplizumab. Among mappable alloreactive CD4+ clones, the Treg-derived fraction averaged about 70% with siplizumab versus around 25% in control reactions. Because sequences at frequencies below about 10^-5 were poorly captured, only a minor fraction of alloreactive clones could be mapped back to unstimulated subsets. Unstimulated naive T cells appeared more diverse than memory T cells, and naive cells seemed to contribute substantially to the alloresponse.

Receptor libraries were prepared by the immunoSEQ multiplex PCR assay. Some 100,000 TCR templates per sample were assayed by the deep sequencing platform. Genomic DNA extracted from sorted T cells was used for TCRbeta CDR3 sequencing. Processing in the source paper ran as follows. The R programming language was used for the clonal analysis of the TCRbeta CDR3 data. Alloreactive CD4+ and CD8+ clones were identified by comparing unstimulated samples to CFSE-low samples taken after the reaction. By matching sequences to the repertoires of sorted unstimulated Treg and non-Treg cells, each alloreactive CD4+ clone was assigned a regulatory or non-regulatory origin. TCRdb stores this immuneACCESS table with in-frame sequences only. Part of the clones is absent; in the studies checked, under half of the shortfall reflects unresolved V genes, and no reason is known for the rest. Clone size and the V and J calls come from that table; the DNA yielded D and trimming. In this sample the table shows roughly 56,000 clones, around 98% of which occur a single time. Clones ranked in the top ten supply approximately 1.1% of the sample.

From its cysteine to its phenylalanine, the CDR3 spans 15 amino acids. The read is trimmed to its CDR3 DNA, 45 bases read in frame from base 1. The germline V gene encodes CDR1 MNHEY and CDR2 SVGAGI. Germline trimming: 2 bases from V, 6 bases from J; junction bases outside gene matches: 5. As regards this clone: Its recognized antigen is unknown. Base qualities are not at hand, and no much larger clone is one base apart.

Additional sequencing covered unstimulated subsets from a few donor pairs, namely CD8+ effector memory, CD4+ naive, CD8+ TEMRA, CD4+ memory and CD8+ naive. Sorted unstimulated T cells and proliferating T cells recovered from mixed lymphocyte reactions were subjected to TCRbeta CDR3 sequencing. Fresh whole blood from about 9 HLA-typed healthy donors was used as the source from which PBMCs were isolated. The clonotype was recovered from a human donor in good health. The chain is assembled from TRBV6-5 and TRBJ2-1, with 9 bases matching TRBD1. The sequenced sample was naive CD8+ T cells sorted from blood. According to the study, the label for this sample's cell subset or site signals: unstimulated naive T cells. The CDR3 region has the sequence CASSYTGQGRNEQFF. The base sequence is TGTGCCAGCAGTTACACGGGACAGGGTCGCAATGAGCAGTTCTTC.